This TCR beta chain was identified in a study of T cell responses to AZD1222 COVID-19 vaccine. Turning to the study itself: Both about-4-week and about-12-week second-dose recipients were combined.

The repertoire was sequenced with immunoSEQ multiplex PCR; TCRdb's copy has only in-frame clones and lacks some. The table lists about 140,000 clones, about 91% of them singletons. On this clone: Its antigen is still unknown.

The CDR3 is 13 residues long. The V end was cut by 7 bases, the J end by 5 bases, with 14 bases between. From germline, CDR1 is MNHEY and CDR2 SVGAGI. Overall study results and limits: Just six AZD1222 recipients were seropositive at baseline.

The J gene is TRBJ2-5, the V gene TRBV6-5; TRBD1 or TRBD2 may be the D gene (7 bases each). The sequencing used peripheral blood, collected on day 0 of AZD1222 vaccination. The source of this sequence is an adult in good health. The CDR3 region is CASTRGGSETQYF. Written as DNA, the CDR3 is TGTGCCAGCACCAGGGGGGGTTCGGAGACCCAGTACTTC.